What follows describes a single T cell receptor (beta chain). The antigen is not known. Per germline, CDR1 GTSNPN and CDR2 SVGIG (reference sequence). The length of the CDR3 is 15 residues. Trimming pared 8 bases from V and 4 bases from J, leaving 24 bases between. This table comes from immunoSEQ multiplex PCR, and its TCRdb copy is limited to in-frame clones, with some not included. The data hold 25,000 to 30,000 clones, with approximately 80% observed a single time. This sample was taken from a study of early stage breast cancer tumors. General study results and limits: Comparing each tissue with blood distinguished tumor from normal in most of the 16 patients. Unsorted bulk genomic DNA sequencing lacked pairing and functional marker data.

The receptor was derived from a person between 55 and 70 years old with breast cancer. The sample comprised blood. The V gene is TRBV30, the J gene TRBJ2-7; maybe TRBD2 (6 bases). The CDR3 DNA sequence: TGTGCCGGCCGTTATAGGAGGGAGTTTCTATACGAGCAGTACTTC. Translation gives CAGRYRREFLYEQYF. The full variable domain, its missing parts supplied by reference TRBV30 and TRBJ2-7, is SQTIHQWPATLVQPVGSPLSLECTVEGTSNPNLYWYRQAAGRGLQLLFYSVGIGQISSEVPQNLSASRPQDRQFILSSKKLLLSDSGFYLCAGRYRREFLYEQYFGPGTRLTVT.